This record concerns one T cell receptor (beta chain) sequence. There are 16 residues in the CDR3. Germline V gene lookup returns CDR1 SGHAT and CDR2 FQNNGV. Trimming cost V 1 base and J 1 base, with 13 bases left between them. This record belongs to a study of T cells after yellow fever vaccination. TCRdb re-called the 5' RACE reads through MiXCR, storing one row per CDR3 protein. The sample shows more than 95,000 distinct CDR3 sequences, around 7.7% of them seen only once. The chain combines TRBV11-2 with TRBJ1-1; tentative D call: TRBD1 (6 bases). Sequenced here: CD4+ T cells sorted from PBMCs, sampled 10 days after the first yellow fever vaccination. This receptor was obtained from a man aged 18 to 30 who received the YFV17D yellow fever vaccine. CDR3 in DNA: TGTGCCAGCAGCTTAGTAGGGGGGTCGAGGAACACTGAAGCTTTCTTT. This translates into CASSLVGGSRNTEAFF.